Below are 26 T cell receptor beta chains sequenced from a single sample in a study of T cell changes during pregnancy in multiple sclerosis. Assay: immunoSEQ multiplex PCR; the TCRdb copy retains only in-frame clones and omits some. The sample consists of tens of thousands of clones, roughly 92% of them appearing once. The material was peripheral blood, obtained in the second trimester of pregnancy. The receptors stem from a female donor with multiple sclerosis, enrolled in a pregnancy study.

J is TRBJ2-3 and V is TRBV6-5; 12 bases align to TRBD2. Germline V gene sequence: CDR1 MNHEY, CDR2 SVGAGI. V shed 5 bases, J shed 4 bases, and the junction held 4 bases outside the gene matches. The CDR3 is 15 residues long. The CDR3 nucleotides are TGTGCCAGCAGTGGTGGACTAGCGGGACCAGATACGCAGTATTTT. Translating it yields CASSGGLAGPDTQYF.

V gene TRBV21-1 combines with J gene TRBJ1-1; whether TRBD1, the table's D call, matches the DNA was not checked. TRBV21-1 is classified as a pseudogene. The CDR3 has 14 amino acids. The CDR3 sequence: CASSKDMLDTEAFF. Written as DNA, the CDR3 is TGTGCCAGCAGCAAGGACATGCTGGACACTGAAGCTTTCTTT.

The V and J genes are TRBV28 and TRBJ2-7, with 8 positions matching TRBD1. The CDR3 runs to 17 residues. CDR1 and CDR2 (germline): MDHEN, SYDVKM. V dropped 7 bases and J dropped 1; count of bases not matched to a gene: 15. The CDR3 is CASKSLGRQGISYEQYF. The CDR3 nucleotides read TGTGCCAGCAAAAGTTTGGGGAGACAGGGGATTTCCTACGAGCAGTACTTC.

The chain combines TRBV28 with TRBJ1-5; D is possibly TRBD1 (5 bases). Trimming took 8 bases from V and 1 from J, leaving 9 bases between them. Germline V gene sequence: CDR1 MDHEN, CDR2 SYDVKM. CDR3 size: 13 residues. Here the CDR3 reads CASRGGSNQPQHF. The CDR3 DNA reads TGTGCCAGCCGCGGGGGGAGCAATCAGCCCCAGCATTTT.

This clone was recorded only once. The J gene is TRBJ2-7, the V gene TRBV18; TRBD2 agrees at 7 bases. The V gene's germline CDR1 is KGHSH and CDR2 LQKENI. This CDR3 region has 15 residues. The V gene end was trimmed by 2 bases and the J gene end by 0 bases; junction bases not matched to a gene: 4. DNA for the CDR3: TGTGCCAGCTCACCAGGGACTACCAGCTCCTACGAGCAGTACTTC. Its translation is CASSPGTTSSYEQYF.

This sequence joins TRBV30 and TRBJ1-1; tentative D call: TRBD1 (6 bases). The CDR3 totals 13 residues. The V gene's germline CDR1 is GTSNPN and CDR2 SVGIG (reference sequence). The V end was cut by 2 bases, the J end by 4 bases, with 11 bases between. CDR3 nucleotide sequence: TGTGCCTGGAGTCGACAGGATCGCACTGAAGCTTTCTTT. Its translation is CAWSRQDRTEAFF.

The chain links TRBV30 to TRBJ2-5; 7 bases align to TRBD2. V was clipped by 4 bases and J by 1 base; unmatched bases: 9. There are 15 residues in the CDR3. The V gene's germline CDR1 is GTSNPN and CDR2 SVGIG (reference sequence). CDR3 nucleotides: TGTGCCTGGATAGAGAAGACTAGCAGCCAAGAGACCCAGTACTTC. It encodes CAWIEKTSSQETQYF.

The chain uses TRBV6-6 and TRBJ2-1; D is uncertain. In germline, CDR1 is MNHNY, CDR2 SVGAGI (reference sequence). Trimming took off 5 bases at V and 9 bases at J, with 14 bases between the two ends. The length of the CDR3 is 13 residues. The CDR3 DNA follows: TGTGCCAGCAGTAGTGGTGGGCTCGGTGAGCAGTTCTTC. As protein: CASSSGGLGEQFF.

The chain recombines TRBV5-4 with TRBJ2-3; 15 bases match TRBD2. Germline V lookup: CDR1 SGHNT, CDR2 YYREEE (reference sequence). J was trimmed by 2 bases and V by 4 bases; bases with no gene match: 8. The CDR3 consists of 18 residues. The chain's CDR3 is CASSRTSGRALYTDTQYF. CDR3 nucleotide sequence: TGTGCCAGCAGCCGGACTAGCGGGAGGGCCCTTTACACAGATACGCAGTATTTT. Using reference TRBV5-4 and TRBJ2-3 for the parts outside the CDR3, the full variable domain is ETGVTQSPTHLIKTRGQQVTLRCSSQSGHNTVSWYQQALGQGPQFIFQYYREEENGRGNFPPRFSGLQFPNYSSELNVNALELDDSALYLCASSRTSGRALYTDTQYFGPGTRLTVL.

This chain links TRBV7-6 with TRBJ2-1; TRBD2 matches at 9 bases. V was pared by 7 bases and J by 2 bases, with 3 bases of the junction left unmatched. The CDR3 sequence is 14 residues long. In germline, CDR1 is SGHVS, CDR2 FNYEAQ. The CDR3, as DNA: TGTGCCAGCACCGCTAGCGGGACCTACAATGAGCAGTTCTTC. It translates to CASTASGTYNEQFF.

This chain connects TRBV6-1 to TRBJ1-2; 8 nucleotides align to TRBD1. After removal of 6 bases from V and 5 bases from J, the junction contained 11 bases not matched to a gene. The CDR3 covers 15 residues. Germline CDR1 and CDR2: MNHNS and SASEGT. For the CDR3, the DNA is TGTGCCAGCAGCGGACAGGGCTCAAGAAGGTATGGCTACACCTTC. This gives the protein CASSGQGSRRYGYTF.

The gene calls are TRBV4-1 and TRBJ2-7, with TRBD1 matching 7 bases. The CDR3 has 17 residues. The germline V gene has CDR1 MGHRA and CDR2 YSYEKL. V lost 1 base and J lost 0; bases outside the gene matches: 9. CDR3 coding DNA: TGCGCCAGCAGCCAAGGTCCCCCAGGGGACAGCTCCTACGAGCAGTACTTC. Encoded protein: CASSQGPPGDSSYEQYF.

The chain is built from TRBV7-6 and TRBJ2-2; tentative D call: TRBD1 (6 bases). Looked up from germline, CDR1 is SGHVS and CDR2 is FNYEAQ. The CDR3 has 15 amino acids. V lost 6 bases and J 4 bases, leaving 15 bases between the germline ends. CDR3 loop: CASSDTGPGTGELFF. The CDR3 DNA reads TGTGCCAGCAGTGATACAGGGCCGGGCACCGGGGAGCTGTTTTTT.

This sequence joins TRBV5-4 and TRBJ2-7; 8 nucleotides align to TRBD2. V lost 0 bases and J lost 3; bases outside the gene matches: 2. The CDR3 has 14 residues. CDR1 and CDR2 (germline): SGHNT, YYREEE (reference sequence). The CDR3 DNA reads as TGTGCCAGCAGCTTGGACCTAGCGGGCTACGAGCAGTACTTC. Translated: CASSLDLAGYEQYF.

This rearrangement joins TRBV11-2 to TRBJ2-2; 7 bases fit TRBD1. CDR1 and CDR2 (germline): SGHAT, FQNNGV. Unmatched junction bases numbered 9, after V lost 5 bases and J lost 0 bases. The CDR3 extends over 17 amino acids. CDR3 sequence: CASSNPQGTTNTGELFF. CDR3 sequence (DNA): TGTGCCAGCAGCAACCCACAGGGGACGACGAACACCGGGGAGCTGTTTTTT.

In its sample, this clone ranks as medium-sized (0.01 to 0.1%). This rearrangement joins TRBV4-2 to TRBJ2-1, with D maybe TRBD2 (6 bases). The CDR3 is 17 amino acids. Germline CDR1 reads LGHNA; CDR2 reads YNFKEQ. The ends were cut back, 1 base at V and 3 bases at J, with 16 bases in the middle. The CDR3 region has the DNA TGTGCCAGCAGCCAAGGGGACTCTGACGTACGCTACAATGAGCAGTTCTTC. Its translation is CASSQGDSDVRYNEQFF.

The CDR3 DNA reads as TGTGCCAGCAGTGAATTGGCTAGCGGGAGGAGCTACAATGAGCAGTTCTTC. Amino acid sequence: CASSELASGRSYNEQFF. The chain recombines TRBV2 with TRBJ2-1, with 11 bases fitting TRBD2. The CDR3 loop spans 17 amino acids. V was clipped by 2 bases and J by 3 bases; unmatched bases: 6. Looked up from germline, CDR1 is SNHLY and CDR2 is FYNNEI.

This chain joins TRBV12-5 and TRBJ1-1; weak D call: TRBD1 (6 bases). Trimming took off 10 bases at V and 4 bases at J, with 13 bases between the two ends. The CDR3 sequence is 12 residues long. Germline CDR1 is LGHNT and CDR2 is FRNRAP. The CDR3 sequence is CATIQGSTEAFF. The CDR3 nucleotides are TGTGCTACTATACAGGGTAGCACTGAAGCTTTCTTT.

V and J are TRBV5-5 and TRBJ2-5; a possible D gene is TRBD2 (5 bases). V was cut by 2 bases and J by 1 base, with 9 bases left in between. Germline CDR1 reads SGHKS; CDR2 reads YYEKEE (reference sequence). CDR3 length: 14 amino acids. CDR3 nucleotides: TGTGCCAGCAGCTTTAGTAGCGCCCAAGAGACCCAGTACTTC. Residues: CASSFSSAQETQYF. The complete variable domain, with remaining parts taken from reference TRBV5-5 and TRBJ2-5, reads DAGVTQSPTHLIKTRGQQVTLRCSPISGHKSVSWYQQVLGQGPQFIFQYYEKEERGRGNFPDRFSARQFPNYSSELNVNALLLGDSALYLCASSFSSAQETQYFGPGTRLLVL.

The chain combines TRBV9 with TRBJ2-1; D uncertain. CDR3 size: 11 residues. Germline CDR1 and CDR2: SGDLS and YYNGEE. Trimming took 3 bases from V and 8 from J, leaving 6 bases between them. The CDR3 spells CASSGYYEQFF. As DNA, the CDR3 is TGTGCCAGCAGCGGTTATTATGAGCAGTTCTTC.

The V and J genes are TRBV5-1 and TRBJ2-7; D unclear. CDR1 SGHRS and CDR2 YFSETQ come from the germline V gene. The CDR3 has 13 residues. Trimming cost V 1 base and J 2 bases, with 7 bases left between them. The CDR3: CASSLRYAYEQYF. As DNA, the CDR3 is TGCGCCAGCAGCTTGCGGTACGCCTACGAGCAGTACTTC.

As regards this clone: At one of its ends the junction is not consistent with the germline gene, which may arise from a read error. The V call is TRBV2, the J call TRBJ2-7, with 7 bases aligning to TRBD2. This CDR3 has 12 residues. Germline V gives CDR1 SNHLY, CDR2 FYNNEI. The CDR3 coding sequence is TGTGCCAGCTCGGAGGGCGGACTAGTCCTAACTTTC. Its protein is CASSEGGLVLTF.

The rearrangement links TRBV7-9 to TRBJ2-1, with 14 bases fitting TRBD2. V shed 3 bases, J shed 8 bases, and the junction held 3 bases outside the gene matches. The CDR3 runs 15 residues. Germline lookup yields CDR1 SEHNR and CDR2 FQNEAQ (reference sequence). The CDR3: CASSLGTSGSYEQFF. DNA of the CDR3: TGTGCCAGCAGCTTGGGGACTAGCGGGAGCTATGAGCAGTTCTTC.

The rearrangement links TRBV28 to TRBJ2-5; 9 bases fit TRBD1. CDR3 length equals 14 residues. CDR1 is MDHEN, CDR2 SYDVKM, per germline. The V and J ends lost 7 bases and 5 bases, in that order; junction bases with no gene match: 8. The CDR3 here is CASTSEGTGETQYF. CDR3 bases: TGTGCCAGCACCTCAGAGGGGACAGGGGAGACCCAGTACTTC.

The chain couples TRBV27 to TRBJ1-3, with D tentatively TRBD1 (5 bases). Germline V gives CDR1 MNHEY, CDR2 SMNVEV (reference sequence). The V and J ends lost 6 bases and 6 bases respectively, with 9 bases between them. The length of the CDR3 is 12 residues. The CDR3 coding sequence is TGTGCCAGCAGGGGGCAGAAAAACACCATATATTTT. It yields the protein CASRGQKNTIYF.

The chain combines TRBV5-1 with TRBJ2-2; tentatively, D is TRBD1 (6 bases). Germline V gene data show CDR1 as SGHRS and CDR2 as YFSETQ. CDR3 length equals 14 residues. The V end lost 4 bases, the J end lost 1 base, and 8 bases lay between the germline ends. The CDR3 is CASSGGQNTGELFF. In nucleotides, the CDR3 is TGCGCCAGCAGCGGGGGACAGAACACCGGGGAGCTGTTTTTT.